This T cell receptor beta chain was sequenced for a study of metastatic and nonmetastatic thyroid tumors. Overall study: Samples came from malignant and benign thyroid patients, and repertoires were compared across blood and tumor or nodule tissue.

This clone turned up a few times. Treatment of any kind had been given to no patient before thyroid surgery. TCRdb reprocessed the PCR reads via MiXCR. Among 30,000 to 40,000 clones listed, 35% to 45% were seen once. The sequence derives from a female donor with papillary thyroid cancer or a benign thyroid nodule (not recorded which). Some clones in this sample may be carry-over from other donors' samples. Sequences were obtained from tumor tissue.

CDR3 region: CASSLMAQPQHF. The CDR3, as DNA: TGTGCCAGCAGTTTAATGGCCCAGCCCCAGCATTTT. The chain links TRBV12-3 or TRBV12-4 to TRBJ1-5; D remains unclear. V was cut by 2 bases and J by 7 bases, with 6 bases left in between. This CDR3 is built from 12 residues.